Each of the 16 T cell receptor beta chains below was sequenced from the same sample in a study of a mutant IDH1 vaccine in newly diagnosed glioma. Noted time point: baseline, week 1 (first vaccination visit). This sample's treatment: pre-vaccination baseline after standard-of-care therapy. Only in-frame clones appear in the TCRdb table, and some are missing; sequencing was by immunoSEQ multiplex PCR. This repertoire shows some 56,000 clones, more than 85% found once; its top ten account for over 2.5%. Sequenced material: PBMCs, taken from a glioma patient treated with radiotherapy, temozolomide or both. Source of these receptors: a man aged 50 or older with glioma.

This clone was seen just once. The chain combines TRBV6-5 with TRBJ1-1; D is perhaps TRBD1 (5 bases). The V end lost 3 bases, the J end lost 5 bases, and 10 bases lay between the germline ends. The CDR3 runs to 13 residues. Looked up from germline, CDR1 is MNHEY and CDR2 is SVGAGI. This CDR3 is CASSYGGRTEAFF. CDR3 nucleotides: TGTGCCAGCAGTTATGGGGGAAGGACTGAAGCTTTCTTT.

The CDR3 here is CASSLGAGVYEQYF. CDR3 coding DNA: TGCGCCAGCAGCCTGGGAGCAGGGGTCTACGAGCAGTACTTC. The rearrangement joins TRBV4-3 to TRBJ2-7, with a tentative D call TRBD1 (6 bases). V was shortened by 4 bases and J by 3 bases, with 13 bases between the two germline ends. The CDR3 sequence is 14 residues long. Germline V gene data show CDR1 as LGHNA and CDR2 as YSLEER.

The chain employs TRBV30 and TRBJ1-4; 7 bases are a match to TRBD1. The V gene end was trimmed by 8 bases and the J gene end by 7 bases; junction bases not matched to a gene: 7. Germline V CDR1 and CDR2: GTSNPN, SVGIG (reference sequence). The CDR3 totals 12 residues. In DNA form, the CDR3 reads TGTGCCCTCCGGGACAGCCGTGAAAAACTGTTTTTT. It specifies CALRDSREKLFF.

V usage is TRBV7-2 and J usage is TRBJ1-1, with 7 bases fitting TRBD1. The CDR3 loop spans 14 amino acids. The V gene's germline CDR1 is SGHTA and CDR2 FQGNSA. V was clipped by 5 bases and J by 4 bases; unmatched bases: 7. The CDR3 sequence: CASSTHPGGTEAFF. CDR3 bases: TGTGCCAGCAGCACGCATCCAGGGGGCACTGAAGCTTTCTTT. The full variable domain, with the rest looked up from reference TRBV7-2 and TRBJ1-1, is GAGVSQSPSNKVTEKGKDVELRCDPISGHTALYWYRQSLGQGLEFLIYFQGNSAPDKSGLPSDRFSAERTGGSVSTLTIQRTQQEDSAVYLCASSTHPGGTEAFFGQGTRLTVV.

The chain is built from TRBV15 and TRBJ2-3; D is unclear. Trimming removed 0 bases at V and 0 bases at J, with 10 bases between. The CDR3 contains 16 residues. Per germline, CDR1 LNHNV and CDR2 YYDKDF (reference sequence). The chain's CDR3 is CATSRDIGRSTDTQYF. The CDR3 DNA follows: TGTGCCACCAGCAGAGATATAGGGCGGAGCACAGATACGCAGTATTTT. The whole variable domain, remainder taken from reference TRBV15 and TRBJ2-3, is DAMVIQNPRYQVTQFGKPVTLSCSQTLNHNVMYWYQQKSSQAPKLLFHYYDKDFNNEADTPDNFQSRRPNTSFCFLDIRSPGLGDTAMYLCATSRDIGRSTDTQYFGPGTRLTVL.

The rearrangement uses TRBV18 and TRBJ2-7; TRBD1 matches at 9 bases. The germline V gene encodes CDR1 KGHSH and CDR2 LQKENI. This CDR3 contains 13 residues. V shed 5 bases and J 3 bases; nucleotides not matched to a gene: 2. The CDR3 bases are TGTGCCAGCTCAAAGGGACAGGGCTACGAGCAGTACTTC. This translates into CASSKGQGYEQYF.

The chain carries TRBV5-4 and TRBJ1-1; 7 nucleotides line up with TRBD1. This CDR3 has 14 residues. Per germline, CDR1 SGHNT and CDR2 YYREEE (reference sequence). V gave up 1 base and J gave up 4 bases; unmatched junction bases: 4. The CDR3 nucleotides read TGTGCCAGCAGCTTGACCGGACAGGTCACTGAAGCTTTCTTT. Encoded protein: CASSLTGQVTEAFF.

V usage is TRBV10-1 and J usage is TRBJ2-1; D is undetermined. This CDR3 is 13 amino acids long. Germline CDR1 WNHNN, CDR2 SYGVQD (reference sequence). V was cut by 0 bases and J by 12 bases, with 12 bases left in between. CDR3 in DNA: TGCGCCAGCAGTGAGTCGACCCCCCGAGGGCAGTTCTTC. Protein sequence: CASSESTPRGQFF.

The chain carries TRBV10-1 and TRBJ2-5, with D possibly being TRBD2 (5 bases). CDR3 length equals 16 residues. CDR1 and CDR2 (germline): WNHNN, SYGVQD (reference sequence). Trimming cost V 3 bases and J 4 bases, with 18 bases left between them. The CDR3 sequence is CASSDPRGSGGETQYF. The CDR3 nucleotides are TGCGCCAGCAGTGACCCACGGGGTTCGGGTGGAGAGACCCAGTACTTC.

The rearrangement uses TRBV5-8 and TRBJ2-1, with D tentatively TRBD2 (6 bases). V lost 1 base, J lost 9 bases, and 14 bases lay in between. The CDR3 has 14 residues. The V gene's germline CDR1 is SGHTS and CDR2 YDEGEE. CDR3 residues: CASSLFHRGSEQFF. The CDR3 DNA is TGTGCCAGCAGCTTGTTCCACCGGGGGAGTGAGCAGTTCTTC.

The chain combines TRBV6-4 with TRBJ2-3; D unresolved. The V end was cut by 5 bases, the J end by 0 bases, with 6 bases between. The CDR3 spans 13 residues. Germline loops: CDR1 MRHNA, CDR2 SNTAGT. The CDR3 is CASSLTSTDTQYF. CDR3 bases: TGTGCCAGCAGTCTGACTAGCACAGATACGCAGTATTTT.

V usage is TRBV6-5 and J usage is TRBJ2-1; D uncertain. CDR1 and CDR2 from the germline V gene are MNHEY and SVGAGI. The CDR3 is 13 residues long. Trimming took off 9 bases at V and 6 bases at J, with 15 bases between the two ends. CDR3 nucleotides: TGTGCCAGTGGTCCCAGGACCTTCAATGAGCAGTTCTTC. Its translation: CASGPRTFNEQFF.

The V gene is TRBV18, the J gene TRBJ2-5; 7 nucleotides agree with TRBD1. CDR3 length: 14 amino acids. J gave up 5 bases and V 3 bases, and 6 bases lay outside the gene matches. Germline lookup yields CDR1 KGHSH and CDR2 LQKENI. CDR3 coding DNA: TGTGCCAGCTCACCCGGGACAGTCGGGGAGACCCAGTACTTC. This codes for CASSPGTVGETQYF.

CDR3 nucleotide sequence: TGTGCCAGCAGGTACGGGACGGATAATTCACCCCTCCACTTT. Protein: CASRYGTDNSPLHF. The chain combines TRBV28 with TRBJ1-6; D is possibly TRBD1 (5 bases). The CDR3 covers 14 residues. CDR1 and CDR2 (germline): MDHEN, SYDVKM. V was trimmed by 6 bases and J by 5 bases, leaving 11 bases between them. Full variable domain (remainder filled in from reference TRBV28 and TRBJ1-6): DVKVTQSSRYLVKRTGEKVFLECVQDMDHENMFWYRQDPGLGLRLIYFSYDVKMKEKGDIPEGYSVSREKKERFSLILESASTNQTSMYLCASRYGTDNSPLHFGNGTRLTVT.

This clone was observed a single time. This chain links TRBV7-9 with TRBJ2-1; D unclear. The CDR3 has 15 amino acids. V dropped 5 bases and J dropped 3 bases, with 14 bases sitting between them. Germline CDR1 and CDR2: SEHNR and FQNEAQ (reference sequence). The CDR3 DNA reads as TGTGCCAGCAGCCCCTGGTCAGGCGACTACAATGAGCAGTTCTTC. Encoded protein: CASSPWSGDYNEQFF.

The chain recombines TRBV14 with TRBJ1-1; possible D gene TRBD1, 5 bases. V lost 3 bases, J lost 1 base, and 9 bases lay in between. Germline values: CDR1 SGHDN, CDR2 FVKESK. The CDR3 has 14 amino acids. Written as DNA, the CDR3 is TGTGCCAGCAGCCATCCTACAGGGAACACTGAAGCTTTCTTT. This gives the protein CASSHPTGNTEAFF.